This T cell receptor beta chain is drawn from a study of blood T cell repertoires in COVID-19. CDR1 MDHEN and CDR2 SYDVKM come from the germline V gene. CDR3 length: 10 residues. Between the trimmed V and J ends, which lost 8 bases and 6 bases, there was a span of 8 bases. Methods used by the authors: Scientists estimated how many nucleated cells there were by amplifying reference gene primers. The assay was immunoSEQ multiplex PCR, and TCRdb's table has in-frame clones only and misses some. The V and J calls and the clone size are those of that table, but D and trimming were determined from the DNA. The data show around 260,000 clones, more than 85% seen once.

The sequence derives from a person under 35 with COVID-19, enrolled during active disease. The sequencing input was peripheral blood. This sequence joins TRBV28 and TRBJ2-7; D is ambiguous. CDR3 residues: CASGPPEQYF. As DNA, the CDR3 is TGTGCCAGCGGCCCCCCCGAGCAGTACTTC. Full variable domain (remainder filled in from reference TRBV28 and TRBJ2-7): DVKVTQSSRYLVKRTGEKVFLECVQDMDHENMFWYRQDPGLGLRLIYFSYDVKMKEKGDIPEGYSVSREKKERFSLILESASTNQTSMYLCASGPPEQYFGPGTRLTVT.